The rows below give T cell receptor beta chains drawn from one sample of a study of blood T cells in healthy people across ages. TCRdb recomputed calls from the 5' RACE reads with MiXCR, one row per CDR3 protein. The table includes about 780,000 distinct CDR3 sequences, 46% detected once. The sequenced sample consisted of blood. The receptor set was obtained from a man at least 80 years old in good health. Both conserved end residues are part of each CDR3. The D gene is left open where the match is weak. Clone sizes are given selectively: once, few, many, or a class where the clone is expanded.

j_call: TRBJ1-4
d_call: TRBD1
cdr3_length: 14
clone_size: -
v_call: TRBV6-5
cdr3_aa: CATQTGAGDEKLFF
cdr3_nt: TGTGCCACCCAGACAGGGGCGGGTGATGAAAAACTGTTTTTT

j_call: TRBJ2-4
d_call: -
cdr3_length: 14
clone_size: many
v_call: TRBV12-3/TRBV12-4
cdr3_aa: CASRAPASKNIQYF
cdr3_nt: TGTGCCAGCAGGGCCCCGGCTTCCAAAAACATTCAGTACTTC

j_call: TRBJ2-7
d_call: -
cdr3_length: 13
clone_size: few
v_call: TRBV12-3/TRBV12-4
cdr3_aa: CASRPGTSYEQYF
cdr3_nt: TGTGCCAGCAGGCCCGGGACTTCCTACGAGCAGTACTTC

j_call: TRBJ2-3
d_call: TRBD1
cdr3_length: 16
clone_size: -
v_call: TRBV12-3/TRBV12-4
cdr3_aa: CASSLASGQGGDTQYF
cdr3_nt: TGTGCCAGCAGTTTAGCGTCCGGACAGGGTGGAGATACGCAGTATTTT

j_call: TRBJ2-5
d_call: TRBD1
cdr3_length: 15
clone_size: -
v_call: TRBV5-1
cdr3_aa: CASSLAGTVSYRQYF
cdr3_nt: TGCGCCAGCAGCTTGGCCGGGACAGTCTCCTACAGGCAGTACTTC

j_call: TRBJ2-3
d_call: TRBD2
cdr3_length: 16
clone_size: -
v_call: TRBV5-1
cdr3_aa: CASSPLSGGLPDTQYF
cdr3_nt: TGCGCCAGCAGCCCTCTTTCGGGGGGGCTCCCAGATACGCAGTATTTT

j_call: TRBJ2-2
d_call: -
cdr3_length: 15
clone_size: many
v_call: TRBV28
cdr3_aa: CASSSLASNTGELFF
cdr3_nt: TGTGCCAGCAGTTCGTTGGCGTCGAACACCGGGGAGCTGTTTTTT

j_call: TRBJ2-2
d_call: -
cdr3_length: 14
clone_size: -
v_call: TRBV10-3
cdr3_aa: CAISESSGTGELFF
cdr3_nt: TGTGCCATCAGTGAGTCGTCGGGGACCGGGGAGCTGTTTTTT

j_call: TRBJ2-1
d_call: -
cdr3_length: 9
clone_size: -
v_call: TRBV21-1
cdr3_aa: CARVLPQFF
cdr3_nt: TGTGCCAGAGTTCTTCCCCAGTTCTTC

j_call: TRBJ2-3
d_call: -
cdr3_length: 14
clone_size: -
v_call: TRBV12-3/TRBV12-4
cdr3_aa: CASILSTATDTQYF
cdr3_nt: TGTGCCAGCATTTTATCTACCGCCACAGATACGCAGTATTTT

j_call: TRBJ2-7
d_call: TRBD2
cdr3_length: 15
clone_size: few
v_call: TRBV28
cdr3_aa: CASSDPGGGSYEQYF
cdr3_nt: TGTGCCAGCAGTGACCCGGGGGGAGGATCCTACGAGCAGTACTTC

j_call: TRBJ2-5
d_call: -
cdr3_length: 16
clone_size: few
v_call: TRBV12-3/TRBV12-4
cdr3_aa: CASSILGGLRGETQYF
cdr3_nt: TGTGCCAGCAGTATCCTTGGCGGACTAAGGGGAGAGACCCAGTACTTC

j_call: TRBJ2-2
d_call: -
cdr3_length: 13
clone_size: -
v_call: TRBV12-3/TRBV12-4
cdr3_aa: CASSTQGSGELFF
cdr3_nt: TGTGCCAGCAGTACCCAGGGGTCCGGGGAGCTGTTTTTT

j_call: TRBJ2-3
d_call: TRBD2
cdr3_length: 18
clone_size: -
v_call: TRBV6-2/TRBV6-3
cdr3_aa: CASSPLGLAGGSTDTQYF
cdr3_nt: TGTGCCAGCAGCCCATTGGGACTAGCGGGAGGATCCACAGATACGCAGTATTTT